This TCR beta chain emerged from a study of Graves' ophthalmopathy and Graves' hyperthyroidism. The authors amplified TCR beta CDR3 regions from RNA transcripts. RT-PCR in the first round used HTBI primers; a second-round multiplex PCR followed. TCRdb used MiXCR to reprocess the multiplex PCR reads, holding one entry per CDR3 protein. The repertoire consists of about 240,000 distinct CDR3 sequences, with less than 55% occurring once and the leading ten covering approximately 51%. V was cut by 1 base and J by 3 bases, with 15 bases left in between. Germline CDR1 and CDR2: SEHNR and FQNEAQ (reference sequence). The CDR3 sequence is 16 residues long. Moderate-to-severe activity, with CAS ≥3, NOSPECS ≥4 and duration under 3 months, characterized the donors with ophthalmopathy.

The chain uses TRBV7-9 and TRBJ1-1; D is perhaps TRBD1 (5 bases). The sample consisted of peripheral blood. This receptor was obtained from an adult man with Graves' ophthalmopathy. The CDR3 here is CASSLDPGATDTEAFF. The CDR3 DNA follows: TGTGCCAGCAGCTTAGATCCCGGGGCTACGGACACTGAAGCTTTCTTT.